One sample yielded the 22 T cell receptor beta chains listed below, sequenced in a study of blood T cell repertoires in COVID-19. Sequencing was performed with immunoSEQ multiplex PCR; in TCRdb, only in-frame clones are kept and a portion is missing. The sample lists more than 400,000 clones, roughly 88% occurring once. The source material was PBMCs or T cells enriched from blood (not recorded which). The receptors come from a man between 18 and 35 years old who had recovered from COVID-19.

This sequence joins TRBV25-1 and TRBJ2-3; 7 bases map to TRBD1. J gave up 5 bases and V 5 bases, and 10 bases lay outside the gene matches. The CDR3 spans 15 residues. The germline V gene has CDR1 MGHDK and CDR2 SYGVNS. The CDR3 DNA reads as TGTGCCAGCAGTTTGACAGGGAAACGGGGAGATACGCAGTATTTT. Its protein product is CASSLTGKRGDTQYF.

The genes are TRBV21-1 and TRBJ1-2; TRBD1, as called in the table, went unchecked against the DNA. TRBV21-1 is shown as a pseudogene. The CDR3 is 14 residues long. Here the CDR3 DNA reads TGTGCCAGCAGCACCTCGGGACACCCTAGGGGCTACACCTTC. Residues: CASSTSGHPRGYTF.

The V gene is TRBV24-1, the J gene TRBJ1-3; no definite D call. Germline CDR1 and CDR2: KGHDR and SFDVKD. V lost 1 base and J lost 0, with 15 bases in between. The CDR3 covers 18 residues. CDR3: CATSDFPPGSISGNTIYF. DNA of the CDR3: TGTGCCACCAGTGATTTCCCCCCGGGAAGCATCTCTGGAAACACCATATATTTT.

The chain links TRBV29-1 to TRBJ2-7, with TRBD2 matching over 9 bases. Germline trimming cut 3 bases from V and 1 base from J; bases unmatched to any gene: 4. Germline V gives CDR1 SQVTM, CDR2 ANQGSEA. This CDR3 contains 14 residues. CDR3 nucleotides: TGCAGCGTTGATTTGCGGGAGGGATCCTACGAGCAGTACTTC. Translated: CSVDLREGSYEQYF.

The rearrangement joins TRBV5-1 to TRBJ1-5; 7 bases fit TRBD1. The length of the CDR3 is 16 residues. The germline V gene has CDR1 SGHRS and CDR2 YFSETQ. Losses at the gene ends were 4 bases for V and 3 bases for J; bases not matched to a gene: 10. The CDR3 is CASSPLGGQINQPQHF. As DNA, the CDR3 is TGCGCCAGCAGCCCTTTGGGGGGACAGATCAATCAGCCCCAGCATTTT.

The rearrangement uses TRBV19 and TRBJ1-1; possible D gene TRBD1, 5 bases. V was trimmed by 5 bases and J by 4 bases, leaving 5 bases between them. The CDR3 is made up of 11 amino acids. Germline V lookup: CDR1 LNHDA, CDR2 SQIVND (reference sequence). This CDR3 reads CASSQGTEAFF. The CDR3 DNA reads TGTGCCAGTAGTCAGGGCACTGAAGCTTTCTTT.

The chain joins TRBV19 to TRBJ1-2; D is undetermined. CDR3 size: 12 residues. Germline CDR1 reads LNHDA; CDR2 reads SQIVND (reference sequence). V lost 8 bases and J lost 4, with 11 bases in between. CDR3 in DNA: TGTGCCAGTCGGTCCATACCCTATGGCTACACCTTC. Translation gives CASRSIPYGYTF. Full variable domain (missing parts from reference TRBV19 and TRBJ1-2): DGGITQSPKYLFRKEGQNVTLSCEQNLNHDAMYWYRQDPGQGLRLIYYSQIVNDFQKGDIAEGYSVSREKKESFPLTVTSAQKNPTAFYLCASRSIPYGYTFGSGTRLTVV.

J is TRBJ1-2 and V is TRBV6-1; TRBD1 is a possible D gene (5 bases). This CDR3 is 16 amino acids long. V was cut by 3 bases and J by 4 bases, with 18 bases left in between. Germline assignment: CDR1 MNHNS and CDR2 SASEGT. CDR3 bases: TGTGCCAGCAGTGATTCCGCCAGGGCGAGAGTCTATGGCTACACCTTC. Translating it yields CASSDSARARVYGYTF.

The chain combines TRBV28 with TRBJ2-4; D might be TRBD2 (6 bases). Trimming pared 2 bases from V and 6 bases from J, leaving 20 bases between. CDR3 length: 17 residues. Germline lookup yields CDR1 MDHEN and CDR2 SYDVKM. The CDR3 loop is CASSLPIRPWGVNIQYF. DNA of the CDR3: TGTGCCAGCAGTTTACCTATCAGGCCCTGGGGGGTAAACATTCAGTACTTC.

Notes on this clone: Other nucleotide sequences in the sample specify the same CDR3. The V and J genes are TRBV19 and TRBJ1-3, with D perhaps matching TRBD1 (6 bases). Germline V gives CDR1 LNHDA, CDR2 SQIVND (reference sequence). V was trimmed by 5 bases and J by 0 bases, leaving 8 bases between them. CDR3 length: 14 amino acids. This chain's CDR3 is CASSVQGSGNTIYF. DNA of the CDR3: TGTGCCAGTAGTGTACAGGGCTCTGGAAACACCATATATTTT.

In this sample, this clone turned up a few times. V and J are TRBV2 and TRBJ2-1; D unclear. The V gene lost 8 bases and the J gene lost 7 bases, with 6 bases spanning the gap. Germline CDR1 SNHLY, CDR2 FYNNEI. The CDR3 is 10 residues long. The CDR3 loop reads CASGLNEQFF. For the CDR3, the DNA is TGTGCCAGCGGCCTGAATGAGCAGTTCTTC.

The gene calls are TRBV27 and TRBJ1-2; D perhaps matches TRBD1 (6 bases). The V gene lost 9 bases and the J gene lost 4 bases, with 21 bases spanning the gap. Germline lookup yields CDR1 MNHEY and CDR2 SMNVEV (reference sequence). The CDR3 consists of 15 residues. CDR3 amino acids: CARALDRTRTYGYTF. CDR3 DNA: TGTGCCAGGGCCTTGGACAGAACTAGGACCTATGGCTACACCTTC.

The count of this clone is one. The V call is TRBV28, the J call TRBJ1-2; D perhaps matches TRBD1 (5 bases). Trimming removed 11 bases from V and 1 base from J, with 11 bases in between. The CDR3 loop spans 12 amino acids. Germline V gives CDR1 MDHEN, CDR2 SYDVKM. The CDR3 sequence is CAWGGINYGYTF. The CDR3 nucleotides are TGTGCCTGGGGGGGTATTAACTATGGCTACACCTTC.

The rearrangement joins TRBV28 to TRBJ2-2; maybe TRBD1 (6 bases). The V end lost 3 bases, the J end lost 4 bases, and 18 bases lay between the germline ends. Germline CDR1 reads MDHEN; CDR2 reads SYDVKM. This CDR3 has 17 amino acids. The CDR3 DNA follows: TGTGCCAGCAGTTTCGGTATTTGGCAGGGGCCCACCGGGGAGCTGTTTTTT. Its protein is CASSFGIWQGPTGELFF.

V is TRBV2 and J is TRBJ1-3; 7 bases agree with TRBD1. In germline, CDR1 is SNHLY, CDR2 FYNNEI. Trimming cost V 7 bases and J 2 bases; bases outside gene matches: 5. The CDR3 is 14 residues long. CDR3 protein: CASKGGLPGNTIYF. The CDR3 DNA sequence: TGTGCCAGCAAAGGGGGCCTCCCTGGAAACACCATATATTTT.

This chain uses TRBV11-3 with TRBJ2-1; 8 bases map to TRBD1. This CDR3 has 17 residues. The V gene end was trimmed by 0 bases and the J gene end by 3 bases; junction bases not matched to a gene: 7. Germline V gives CDR1 SGHNT, CDR2 YENEEA. CDR3 bases: TGTGCCAGCAGCTTAGATCAGGACAGGGTCGGCTACAATGAGCAGTTCTTC. Protein product: CASSLDQDRVGYNEQFF.

This clone was observed once. The chain carries TRBV28 and TRBJ2-1; D possibly corresponds to TRBD2 (6 bases). In germline, CDR1 is MDHEN, CDR2 SYDVKM. The CDR3 runs to 13 residues. Trimming pared 3 bases from V and 9 bases from J, leaving 12 bases between. The CDR3 loop is CASSFTGVTEQFF. The CDR3 nucleotides are TGTGCCAGCAGTTTTACGGGGGTCACTGAGCAGTTCTTC.

The chain links TRBV2 to TRBJ2-1; D unclear. V was clipped by 5 bases and J by 6 bases, with 17 bases between them. CDR3 length: 15 amino acids. Germline loops: CDR1 SNHLY, CDR2 FYNNEI. DNA of the CDR3: TGTGCCAGCAGTCCCTACAGACAAACTCGCAATGAGCAGTTCTTC. This encodes CASSPYRQTRNEQFF.

The chain uses TRBV27 and TRBJ2-7, with 8 bases identical to TRBD1. V dropped 5 bases and J dropped 4; count of bases not matched to a gene: 10. The CDR3 length is 15 residues. Germline V gene sequence: CDR1 MNHEY, CDR2 SMNVEV (reference sequence). The CDR3 sequence: CASSRTGLGSYEQYF. Written as DNA, the CDR3 is TGTGCCAGCAGTCGGACAGGGCTTGGTAGTTACGAGCAGTACTTC.

The chain recombines TRBV4-1 with TRBJ1-2; D is ambiguous. The length of the CDR3 is 15 residues. The V end was cut by 3 bases, the J end by 5 bases, with 16 bases between. Germline CDR1 reads MGHRA; CDR2 reads YSYEKL. The CDR3 loop reads CASSHHRSQIYGYTF. As DNA, the CDR3 is TGCGCCAGCAGCCATCACCGTTCCCAGATTTATGGCTACACCTTC.

The chain employs TRBV30 and TRBJ1-5; no clear D. In germline, CDR1 is GTSNPN, CDR2 SVGIG (reference sequence). V was cut by 7 bases and J by 7 bases, with 20 bases left in between. The CDR3 has 14 residues. The CDR3 region has the DNA TGTGCCTCGCGTCGGGGTCGGGATGTCCAGCCCCAGCATTTT. Amino acids: CASRRGRDVQPQHF.

V usage is TRBV28 and J usage is TRBJ1-2; 9 bases align to TRBD1. The germline CDR1 and CDR2 sequences are MDHEN and SYDVKM. J gave up 6 bases and V 4 bases, and 9 bases lay outside the gene matches. CDR3 length equals 15 residues. The CDR3 DNA follows: TGTGCCAGCAGTTCAACCGGGGACAGGGCTAATGGCTACACCTTC. Protein: CASSSTGDRANGYTF.